The 30 T cell receptor beta chains listed next were all sequenced from one sample in a study of Ad26.COV2.S vaccination and SARS-CoV-2 variants. Treatment meaning: around 19 received Ad26.COV2.S at low or high dose, single or two shots; about 5 received placebo; per-sample allocation not given. Day 63 after the first vaccine or placebo injection was the time point for sampling. Clones were read by immunoSEQ multiplex PCR, and TCRdb kept only the in-frame ones, dropping some. The repertoire holds more than 350,000 clones, with roughly 90% as singletons. Sample: peripheral blood, taken in a trial of Ad26.COV2.S vaccine versus placebo. These receptors all come from a person aged 18 to 65 who received the Ad26.COV2.S COVID-19 vaccine or a placebo.

V and J are TRBV6-6 and TRBJ2-5; D is undetermined. V lost 7 bases and J lost 1, with 13 bases in between. The CDR3 contains 14 residues. The germline CDR1 and CDR2 sequences are MNHNY and SVGAGI (reference sequence). As DNA, the CDR3 is TGTGCCAGCAACCACCGGAGTATCCAAGAGACCCAGTACTTC. Translating gives CASNHRSIQETQYF.

The rearrangement uses TRBV2 and TRBJ2-7; no clear D gene. The CDR3 totals 14 residues. Deletions cut 3 bases from V and 0 bases from J, with 9 bases between. Germline CDR1 SNHLY, CDR2 FYNNEI. The CDR3 here is CASSDTVRSYEQYF. As DNA, the CDR3 is TGTGCCAGCAGTGACACAGTCCGCTCCTACGAGCAGTACTTC.

The rearrangement uses TRBV28 and TRBJ2-1; D might be TRBD1 or TRBD2, each matching 5 bases. The ends were cut back, 5 bases at V and 3 bases at J, with 14 bases in the middle. Germline lookup yields CDR1 MDHEN and CDR2 SYDVKM. The CDR3 is 15 residues long. CDR3 protein: CASSTTGPVYNEQFF. The CDR3 bases are TGTGCCAGCAGTACCACGGGACCGGTCTACAATGAGCAGTTCTTC.

The V and J genes are TRBV2 and TRBJ1-1, with D possibly TRBD1 on 5 matching bases. The germline CDR1 and CDR2 sequences are SNHLY and FYNNEI. V was clipped by 8 bases and J by 5 bases, with 12 bases between them. The CDR3 extends over 12 amino acids. Here the CDR3 reads CASHQGRTEAFF. The CDR3 DNA follows: TGTGCCAGCCACCAGGGTCGAACTGAAGCTTTCTTT.

The chain carries TRBV7-2 and TRBJ2-5; 7 positions agree with TRBD2. Trimming at V came to 5 bases and at J to 4 bases, leaving 13 bases not matched to a gene. Per the germline V gene, CDR1 is SGHTA and CDR2 is FQGNSA. The length of the CDR3 is 16 residues. CDR3 DNA sequence: TGTGCCAGCAGCCCATTATCTTGGCGGGAGTCAGAGACCCAGTACTTC. This translates into CASSPLSWRESETQYF.

The chain employs TRBV25-1 and TRBJ2-7; D is unresolved. This CDR3 has 14 residues. Germline V CDR1 and CDR2: MGHDK, SYGVNS. Trimming cost V 2 bases and J 2 bases, with 10 bases left between them. CDR3 sequence: CASSEVGGAYEQYF. In DNA form, the CDR3 reads TGTGCCAGCAGTGAAGTGGGCGGCGCCTACGAGCAGTACTTC.

V gene TRBV4-3 combines with J gene TRBJ1-1; 10 nucleotides agree with TRBD1. CDR1 LGHNA and CDR2 YSLEER come from the germline V gene. The V gene end was trimmed by 3 bases and the J gene end by 9 bases; junction bases not matched to a gene: 1. The length of the CDR3 is 12 residues. CDR3 amino acids: CASSQDRGKAFF. The CDR3, as DNA: TGCGCCAGCAGCCAGGACAGGGGGAAAGCTTTCTTT.

The chain uses TRBV12-5 and TRBJ2-5; maybe TRBD1 (5 bases). CDR1 is LGHNT, CDR2 FRNRAP, per germline. The germline V and J ends were trimmed by 4 bases and 5 bases, with 11 bases remaining between them. The CDR3 consists of 13 residues. CDR3 sequence: CASGSSGAETQYF. The CDR3 DNA is TGTGCTAGTGGTTCTTCTGGGGCTGAGACCCAGTACTTC.

This chain's CDR3 is CASSPGGGFEAFF. In DNA form, the CDR3 reads TGCGCCAGCAGTCCAGGGGGGGGCTTTGAAGCTTTCTTT. The V call is TRBV10-1, the J call TRBJ1-1; 7 positions agree with TRBD1. The CDR3 loop spans 13 amino acids. The germline CDR1 and CDR2 sequences are WNHNN and SYGVQD (reference sequence). Trimming removed 5 bases from V and 7 bases from J; junction bases left unmatched: 7.

The rearrangement uses TRBV4-3 and TRBJ2-5; no clear D gene. From germline, CDR1 is LGHNA and CDR2 YSLEER. The length of the CDR3 is 12 residues. The V end lost 5 bases, the J end lost 7 bases, and 11 bases lay between the germline ends. CDR3 in amino acids: CASSYNDGTQYF. The CDR3 nucleotides read TGCGCCAGCAGCTACAACGACGGGACCCAGTACTTC.

This chain joins TRBV7-9 and TRBJ1-2; D not certain. Germline CDR1 reads SEHNR; CDR2 reads FQNEAQ (reference sequence). V lost 4 bases, J lost 6 bases, and 15 bases lay in between. This CDR3 contains 14 residues. CDR3 sequence reads: CASSSLTVTDGYTF. As DNA, the CDR3 is TGTGCCAGCAGCTCTTTGACGGTTACAGATGGCTACACCTTC.

The J gene is TRBJ2-1, the V gene TRBV7-2, with D possibly being TRBD1 or TRBD2 (5 bases each). Germline V lookup: CDR1 SGHTA, CDR2 FQGNSA. CDR3 length: 15 amino acids. The V and J ends lost 5 bases and 4 bases respectively, with 15 bases between them. In DNA form, the CDR3 reads TGTGCCAGCAGCGACGGGACCGCGGGTTACAATGAGCAGTTCTTC. It translates to CASSDGTAGYNEQFF.

Worth noting for this clone: Germline is not matched at one junction end, which may reflect a read error. The V gene is TRBV19, the J gene TRBJ2-5; D remains unclear. The CDR3 consists of 13 residues. Looked up from germline, CDR1 is LNHDA and CDR2 is SQIVND (reference sequence). The CDR3 protein is CVSSIPGWETQYF. As DNA, the CDR3 is TGTGTCAGTAGTATACCCGGGTGGGAGACCCAGTACTTC.

The chain employs TRBV6-1 and TRBJ1-5, with D possibly being TRBD1 (5 bases). CDR1 is MNHNS and CDR2 is SASEGT in the germline V gene. Trimming took 2 bases from V and 7 from J, leaving 18 bases between them. The CDR3 totals 16 residues. The CDR3 DNA follows: TGTGCCAGCAGTGAAACAGCCCAGGGTACTAGACAGCCCCAGCATTTT. As protein: CASSETAQGTRQPQHF.

The V gene is TRBV2, the J gene TRBJ2-7; 15 nucleotides agree with TRBD2. Germline-derived CDR1 and CDR2 are SNHLY and FYNNEI. The CDR3 has 16 residues. J lost 5 bases, V lost 6 bases, and 8 bases had no gene match. CDR3 nucleotide sequence: TGTGCCAGCAGCGGGGGGACTAGCGGGAGGTTCAACGAGCAGTACTTC. Encoded protein: CASSGGTSGRFNEQYF.

This clone was seen only a few times. The chain joins TRBV27 to TRBJ1-6; no definite D call. Germline CDR1 is MNHEY and CDR2 is SMNVEV (reference sequence). Trimming cost V 1 base and J 9 bases, with 7 bases left between them. This CDR3 contains 13 residues. The CDR3 region is CASSLYRGSPLHF. In DNA form, the CDR3 reads TGTGCCAGCAGTTTATATCGGGGTTCACCCCTCCACTTT.

J is TRBJ2-6 and V is TRBV30; D gene uncertain. This CDR3 comprises 12 residues. Germline V gene sequence: CDR1 GTSNPN, CDR2 SVGIG (reference sequence). V lost 1 base and J 4 bases, leaving 2 bases between the germline ends. The CDR3 nucleotides are TGTGCCTGGAGTGGGGGGGCCAACGTCCTGACTTTC. Translation gives CAWSGGANVLTF. The entire variable domain, with the rest obtained from reference TRBV30 and TRBJ2-6, is as follows: SQTIHQWPATLVQPVGSPLSLECTVEGTSNPNLYWYRQAAGRGLQLLFYSVGIGQISSEVPQNLSASRPQDRQFILSSKKLLLSDSGFYLCAWSGGANVLTFGAGSRLTVL.

In DNA, the CDR3 is TGTGCCACCAGAGCAACAGATCCCAATCAGCCCCAGCATTTT. It yields the protein CATRATDPNQPQHF. This rearrangement joins TRBV15 to TRBJ1-5; D unresolved. The ends were cut back, 6 bases at V and 3 bases at J, with 12 bases in the middle. The V gene's germline CDR1 is LNHNV and CDR2 YYDKDF (reference sequence). CDR3 length: 14 residues.

CDR3 sequence (DNA): TGTGCCAGCAGCGTAGTGACTAGCGGGAGTGGGGGATCAGAGCAGTTCTTC. This codes for CASSVVTSGSGGSEQFF. The chain links TRBV9 to TRBJ2-1, with TRBD2 matching 12 bases. The CDR3 covers 17 residues. With V trimmed by 0 bases and J by 10 bases, 11 bases remained unmatched. CDR1 is SGDLS and CDR2 is YYNGEE in the germline V gene.

J is TRBJ2-1 and V is TRBV15; TRBD2 might be the D (6 bases). Between the trimmed V and J ends, which lost 0 bases and 4 bases, there was a span of 16 bases. Germline assignment: CDR1 LNHNV and CDR2 YYDKDF (reference sequence). The CDR3 length is 17 residues. This CDR3 is CATSRDILATSYNEQFF. In nucleotides, the CDR3 is TGTGCCACCAGCAGAGACATACTAGCCACTTCTTACAATGAGCAGTTCTTC.

This chain links TRBV28 with TRBJ2-7; TRBD1 matches 8 bases. The CDR3 sequence is 15 residues long. Germline assignment: CDR1 MDHEN and CDR2 SYDVKM. The ends lost 4 bases at V and 4 bases at J; junction bases unmatched: 9. The CDR3 reads CASSSPGGGRYEQYF. As DNA, the CDR3 is TGTGCCAGCAGTTCGCCAGGGGGCGGACGGTACGAGCAGTACTTC.

V gene TRBV30 combines with J gene TRBJ2-7; D gene uncertain. The CDR3 extends over 13 amino acids. V was trimmed by 1 base and J by 2 bases, leaving 9 bases between them. Per the germline V gene, CDR1 is GTSNPN and CDR2 is SVGIG (reference sequence). The CDR3 DNA reads TGTGCCTGGAGTGGGGTCCCGACCTACGAGCAGTACTTC. Its protein is CAWSGVPTYEQYF.

This clone was recorded once. The J gene is TRBJ2-5, the V gene TRBV21-1; the DNA was not used to check the table's D call, TRBD2. TRBV21-1 represents a pseudogene. The CDR3 spans 14 residues. The DNA of the CDR3 is TGTGCCAGCAGCTATTTGACTAGCCAAGAGACCCAGTACTTC. It yields the protein CASSYLTSQETQYF.

The CDR3 coding sequence is TGTGCCAGCACCGCCGGGGCTAGCGGAACAGATACGCAGTATTTT. The encoded protein is CASTAGASGTDTQYF. This chain joins TRBV9 and TRBJ2-3, with TRBD2 matching 7 bases. Unmatched junction bases numbered 10, after V lost 6 bases and J lost 3 bases. This CDR3 comprises 15 residues. Per the germline V gene, CDR1 is SGDLS and CDR2 is YYNGEE. Full variable domain (missing parts from reference TRBV9 and TRBJ2-3): DSGVTQTPKHLITATGQRVTLRCSPRSGDLSVYWYQQSLDQGLQFLIQYYNGEERAKGNILERFSAQQFPDLHSELNLSSLELGDSALYFCASTAGASGTDTQYFGPGTRLTVL.

The chain has TRBV30 and TRBJ2-5; D is uncertain. The V and J ends lost 3 bases and 5 bases respectively, with 16 bases between them. CDR1 and CDR2 (germline): GTSNPN, SVGIG (reference sequence). This CDR3 comprises 14 residues. The CDR3 spells CAWSPLSTAETQYF. Here the CDR3 DNA reads TGTGCCTGGAGCCCACTTAGCACAGCCGAGACCCAGTACTTC.

J is TRBJ2-7 and V is TRBV5-1, with D perhaps TRBD1 (5 bases). The CDR3 sequence is 14 residues long. The germline V gene has CDR1 SGHRS and CDR2 YFSETQ. V was cut by 6 bases and J by 0 bases, with 13 bases left in between. CDR3 sequence: CASKSDSNSYEQYF. DNA for the CDR3: TGCGCCAGCAAATCTGACAGCAACTCCTACGAGCAGTACTTC.

V is TRBV28 and J is TRBJ1-2, with TRBD1 matching over 7 bases. V dropped 4 bases and J dropped 4; count of bases not matched to a gene: 6. The CDR3 is 14 residues long. Germline V gene lookup returns CDR1 MDHEN and CDR2 SYDVKM. The CDR3 bases are TGTGCCAGCAGTTCCAGCGCAGGGGGCTATGGCTACACCTTC. It encodes CASSSSAGGYGYTF.

The V call is TRBV6-5, the J call TRBJ1-4; 8 bases are shared with TRBD1. With 5 bases clipped from V and 8 bases from J, the junction kept 7 bases outside the gene matches. Germline V CDR1 and CDR2: MNHEY, SVGAGI. This CDR3 has 14 amino acids. The CDR3 region has the DNA TGTGCCAGCAGTACCCGGACAGGGCGGGAAAAACTGTTTTTT. Its protein is CASSTRTGREKLFF.

The chain recombines TRBV29-1 with TRBJ2-5; 9 nucleotides agree with TRBD2. Germline CDR1 reads SQVTM; CDR2 reads ANQGSEA. The CDR3 extends over 15 amino acids. V dropped 3 bases and J dropped 4; count of bases not matched to a gene: 9. The CDR3 sequence: CSVEGTLAGSETQYF. The CDR3 coding sequence is TGCAGCGTTGAGGGGACCCTAGCGGGATCAGAGACCCAGTACTTC. Together with reference TRBV29-1 and TRBJ2-5, the CDR3 gives the full variable domain: SAVISQKPSRDICQRGTSLTIQCQVDSQVTMMFWYRQQPGQSLTLIATANQGSEATYESGFVIDKFPISRPNLTFSTLTVSNMSPEDSSIYLCSVEGTLAGSETQYFGPGTRLLVL.

This chain joins TRBV3-1 (or the pseudogene TRBV3-2) and TRBJ2-7; 7 positions agree with TRBD1. The CDR3 totals 14 residues. The germline V gene has CDR1 LGHDT and CDR2 YNNKEL (reference sequence). Trimming removed 5 bases from V and 3 bases from J; junction bases left unmatched: 7. In nucleotides, the CDR3 is TGTGCCAGCAGCTATACAGGGGACCTCTACGAGCAGTACTTC. Translated: CASSYTGDLYEQYF.